This T cell receptor (beta chain) was sequenced in a study of blood T cell repertoires in COVID-19. Using immunoSEQ multiplex PCR, the repertoire was profiled, and TCRdb retains in-frame clones only, with some absent. The table records under 300,000 clones, about nine tenths of them present only once. V lost 6 bases and J lost 0; bases outside the gene matches: 4. This CDR3 has 14 amino acids. Germline V gives CDR1 LGHNA, CDR2 YSLEER. The genes are TRBV4-3 and TRBJ1-1; TRBD1 matches at 7 bases. Material for sequencing was peripheral blood. This clonotype was obtained from a man aged 30 to 45 who had recovered from COVID-19. CDR3 sequence: CASRVDRMNTEAFF. CDR3 DNA: TGCGCCAGCAGGGTGGACAGGATGAACACTGAAGCTTTCTTT.